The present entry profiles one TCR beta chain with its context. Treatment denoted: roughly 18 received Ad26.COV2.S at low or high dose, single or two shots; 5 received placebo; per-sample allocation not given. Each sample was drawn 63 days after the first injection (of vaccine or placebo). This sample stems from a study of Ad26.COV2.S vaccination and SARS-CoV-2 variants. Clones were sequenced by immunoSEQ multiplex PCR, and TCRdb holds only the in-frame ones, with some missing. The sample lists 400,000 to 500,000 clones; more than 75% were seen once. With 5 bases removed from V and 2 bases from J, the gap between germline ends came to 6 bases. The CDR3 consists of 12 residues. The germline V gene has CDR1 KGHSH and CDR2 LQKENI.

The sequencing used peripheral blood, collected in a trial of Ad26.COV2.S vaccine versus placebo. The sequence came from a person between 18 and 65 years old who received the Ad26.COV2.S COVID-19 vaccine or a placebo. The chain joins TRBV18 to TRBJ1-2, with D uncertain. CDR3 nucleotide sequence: TGTGCCAGCTCAATGGACAACTATGGCTACACCTTC. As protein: CASSMDNYGYTF.